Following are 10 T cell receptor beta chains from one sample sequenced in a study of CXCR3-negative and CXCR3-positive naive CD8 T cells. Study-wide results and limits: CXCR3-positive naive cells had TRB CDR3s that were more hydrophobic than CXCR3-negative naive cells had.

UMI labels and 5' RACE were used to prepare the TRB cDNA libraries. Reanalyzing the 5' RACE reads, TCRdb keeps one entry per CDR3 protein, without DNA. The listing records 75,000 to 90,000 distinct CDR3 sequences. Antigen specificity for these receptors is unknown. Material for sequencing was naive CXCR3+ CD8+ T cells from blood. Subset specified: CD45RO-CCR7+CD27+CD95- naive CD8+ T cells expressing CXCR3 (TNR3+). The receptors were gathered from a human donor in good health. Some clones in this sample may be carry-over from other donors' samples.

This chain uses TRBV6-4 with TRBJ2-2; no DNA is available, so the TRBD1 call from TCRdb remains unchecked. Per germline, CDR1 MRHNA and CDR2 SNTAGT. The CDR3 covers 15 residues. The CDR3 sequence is CASSSGQGNTGELFF.

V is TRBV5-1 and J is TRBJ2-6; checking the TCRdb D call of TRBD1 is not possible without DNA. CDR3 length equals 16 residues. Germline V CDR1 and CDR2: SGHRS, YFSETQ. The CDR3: CASSLRETPGANVLTF.

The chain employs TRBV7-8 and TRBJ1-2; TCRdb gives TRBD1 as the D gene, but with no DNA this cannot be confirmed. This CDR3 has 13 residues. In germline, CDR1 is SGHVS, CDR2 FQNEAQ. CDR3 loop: CASSSTGVSGYTF.

The CDR3 loop reads CASFQPGQGIFEQYF. The genes are TRBV18 and TRBJ2-7; TCRdb indicates TRBD1, and absent DNA this call remains unverified. This CDR3 has 15 amino acids. Germline CDR1 KGHSH, CDR2 LQKENI.

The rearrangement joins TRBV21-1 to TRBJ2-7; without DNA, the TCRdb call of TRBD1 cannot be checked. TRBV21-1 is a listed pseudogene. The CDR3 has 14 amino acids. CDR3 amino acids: CASSPRTVSYEQYF.

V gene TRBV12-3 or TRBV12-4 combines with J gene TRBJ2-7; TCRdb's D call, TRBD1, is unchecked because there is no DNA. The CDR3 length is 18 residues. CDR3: CASSFYAAGTGDPYEQYF.

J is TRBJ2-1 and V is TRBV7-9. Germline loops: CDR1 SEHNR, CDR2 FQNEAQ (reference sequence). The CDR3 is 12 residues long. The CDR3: CASSLTKDEQFF.

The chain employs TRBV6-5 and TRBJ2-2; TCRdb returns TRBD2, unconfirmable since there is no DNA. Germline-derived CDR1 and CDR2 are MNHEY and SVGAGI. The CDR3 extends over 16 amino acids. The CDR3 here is CASSYGASGNTGELFF.

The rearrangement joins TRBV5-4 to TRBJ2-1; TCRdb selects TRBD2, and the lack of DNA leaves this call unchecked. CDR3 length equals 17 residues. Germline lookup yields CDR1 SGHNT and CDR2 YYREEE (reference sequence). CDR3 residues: CASSSATSSGRYNEQFF.

CDR3 region: CASSDSGGATDTPYF. The genes are TRBV6-4 and TRBJ2-3; the D call of TRBD2 rests on TCRdb alone, since no DNA is present to check it. CDR3 length: 15 residues. CDR1 is MRHNA and CDR2 is SNTAGT in the germline V gene.